The clone carrying this T cell receptor (beta chain) was counted ten times or more. This record belongs to a study of quantifying T cell responses using KT2 cells. For the study at large: RNA was reverse transcribed with TCR alpha and beta constant-region primers.

Each cDNA got a UMI-containing oligo ligated at its 3' end. An equimolar mix of RC1.1 and RC1.2 primed the beta chain across TRBC1 and TRBC2. TCRdb redid the calling of the UMI-ligation and nested PCR reads with MiXCR, one entry per CDR3 protein. Altogether under 35,000 distinct CDR3 sequences are present, under 13% being singletons, with the ten largest covering around a tenth. CDR1 and CDR2 (germline): MDHEN, SYDVKM. The ends lost 4 bases at V and 3 bases at J; junction bases unmatched: 12. The CDR3 consists of 18 residues. The clonotype originates from a human donor. This chain joins TRBV28 and TRBJ2-7; 13 bases map to TRBD2. The sequencing input was PBMCs spiked with cells of the T cell clone KT2. The CDR3 loop is CASSSTGLAGVGGYEQYF. CDR3 bases: TGTGCCAGCAGTTCAACCGGACTAGCGGGGGTGGGCGGCTACGAGCAGTACTTC.